This TCR beta chain came from a study of blood T cell repertoires in COVID-19. On the study more broadly: Sources were T cells, B-cell-depleted T cells, or PBMCs; the material itself was cDNA or gDNA.

Original processing notes: Amplification with reference gene primers provided the estimates of nucleated cell counts. TCRdb's table, derived via immunoSEQ multiplex PCR, lists solely in-frame clones and lacks some. The V and J calls and clone size were taken over from that table, and D and trimming were inferred from the DNA. The sample holds 250,000 to 300,000 clones, more than 85% seen once. Seattle patient enrollment occurred during active infection, with longitudinal follow-up thereafter. Sequences were obtained from peripheral blood. The source is a woman younger than 45 with COVID-19, enrolled during active disease.

For the CDR3, the DNA is TGTGCCACCAGCAGGACTAGCGGGATCTACGAGCAGTACTTC. Its translation is CATSRTSGIYEQYF. The chain has TRBV15 and TRBJ2-7, with 11 bases aligning to TRBD2. CDR1 and CDR2 from the germline V gene are LNHNV and YYDKDF (reference sequence). V shed 3 bases, J shed 3 bases, and the junction held 1 base outside the gene matches. CDR3 length: 14 residues.